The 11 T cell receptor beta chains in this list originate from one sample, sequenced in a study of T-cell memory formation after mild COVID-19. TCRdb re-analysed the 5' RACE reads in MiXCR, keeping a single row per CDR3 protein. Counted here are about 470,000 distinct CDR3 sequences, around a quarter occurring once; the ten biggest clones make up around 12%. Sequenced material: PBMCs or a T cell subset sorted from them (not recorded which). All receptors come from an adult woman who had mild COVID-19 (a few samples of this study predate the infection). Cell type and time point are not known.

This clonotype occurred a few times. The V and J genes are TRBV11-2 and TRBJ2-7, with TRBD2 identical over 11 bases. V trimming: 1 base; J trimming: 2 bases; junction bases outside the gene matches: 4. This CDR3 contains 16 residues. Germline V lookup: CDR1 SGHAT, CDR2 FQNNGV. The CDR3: CASSLVTSGSAYEQYF. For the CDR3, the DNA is TGTGCCAGCAGCTTAGTAACTAGCGGGAGTGCCTACGAGCAGTACTTC.

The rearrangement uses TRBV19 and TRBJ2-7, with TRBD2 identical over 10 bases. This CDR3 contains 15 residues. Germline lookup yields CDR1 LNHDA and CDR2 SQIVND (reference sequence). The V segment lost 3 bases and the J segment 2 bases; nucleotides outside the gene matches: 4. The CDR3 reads CASSMELAGAYEQYF. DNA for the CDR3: TGTGCCAGTAGTATGGAGCTAGCGGGGGCCTACGAGCAGTACTTC.

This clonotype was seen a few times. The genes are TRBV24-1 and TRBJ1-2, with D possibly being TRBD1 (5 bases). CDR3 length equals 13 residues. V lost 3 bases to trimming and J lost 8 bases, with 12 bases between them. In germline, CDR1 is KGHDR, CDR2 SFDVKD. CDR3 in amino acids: CATSDPNRDGYTF. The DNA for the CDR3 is TGTGCCACCAGTGATCCAAACCGGGACGGCTACACCTTC.

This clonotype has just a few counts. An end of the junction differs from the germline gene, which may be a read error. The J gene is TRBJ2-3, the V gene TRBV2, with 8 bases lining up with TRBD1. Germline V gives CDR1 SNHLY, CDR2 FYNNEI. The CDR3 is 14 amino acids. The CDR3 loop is CAGSRGRPTDTQYF. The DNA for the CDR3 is TGTGCCGGCAGCAGGGGGCGCCCCACAGATACGCAGTATTTT.

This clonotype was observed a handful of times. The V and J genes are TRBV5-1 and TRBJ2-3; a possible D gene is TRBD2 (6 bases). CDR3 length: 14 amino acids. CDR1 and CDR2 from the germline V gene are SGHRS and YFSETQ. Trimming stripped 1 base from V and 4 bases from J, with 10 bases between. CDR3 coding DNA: TGCGCCAGCAGCTTGCCGGGGGAAGCAGATACGCAGTATTTT. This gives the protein CASSLPGEADTQYF.

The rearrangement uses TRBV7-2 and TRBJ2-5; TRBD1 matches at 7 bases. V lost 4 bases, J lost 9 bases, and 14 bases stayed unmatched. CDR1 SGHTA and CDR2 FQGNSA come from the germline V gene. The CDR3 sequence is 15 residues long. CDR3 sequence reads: CASSSNRDSLLAQYF. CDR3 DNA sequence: TGTGCCAGCAGCTCAAACCGGGACAGCCTATTGGCCCAGTACTTC.

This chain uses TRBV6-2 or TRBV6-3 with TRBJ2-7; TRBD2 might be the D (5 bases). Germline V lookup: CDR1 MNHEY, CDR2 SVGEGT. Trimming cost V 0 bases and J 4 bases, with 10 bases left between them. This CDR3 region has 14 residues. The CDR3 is CASSYSGSLYEQYF. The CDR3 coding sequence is TGTGCCAGCAGTTACTCGGGGAGTCTTTACGAGCAGTACTTC.

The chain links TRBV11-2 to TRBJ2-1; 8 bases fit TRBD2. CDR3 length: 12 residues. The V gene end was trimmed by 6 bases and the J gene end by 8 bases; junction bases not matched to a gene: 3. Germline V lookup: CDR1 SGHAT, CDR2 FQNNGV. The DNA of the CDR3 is TGTGCCAGCAGGTTCGGGGGGGATGAGCAGTTCTTC. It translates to CASRFGGDEQFF.

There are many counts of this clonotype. The CDR3 DNA is TGTGCCAGCAGCTCCGGGGGGTCCTCCTACAATGAGCAGTTCTTC. Protein product: CASSSGGSSYNEQFF. The chain links TRBV7-9 to TRBJ2-1; 7 bases match TRBD2. The CDR3 is made up of 15 amino acids. With 4 bases clipped from V and 0 bases from J, the junction kept 3 bases outside the gene matches. The germline V gene encodes CDR1 SEHNR and CDR2 FQNEAQ (reference sequence). Combining the CDR3 with reference TRBV7-9 and TRBJ2-1 gives the whole variable domain DTGVSQNPRHKITKRGQNVTFRCDPISEHNRLYWYRQTLGQGPEFLTYFQNEAQLEKSRLLSDRFSAERPKGSFSTLEIQRTEQGDSAMYLCASSSGGSSYNEQFFGPGTRLTVL.

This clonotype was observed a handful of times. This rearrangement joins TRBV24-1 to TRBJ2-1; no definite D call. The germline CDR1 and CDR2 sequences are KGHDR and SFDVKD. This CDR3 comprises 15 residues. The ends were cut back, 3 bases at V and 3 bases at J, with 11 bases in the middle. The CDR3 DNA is TGTGCCACCAGTGATACGTCTACCAACTACAATGAGCAGTTCTTC. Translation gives CATSDTSTNYNEQFF.

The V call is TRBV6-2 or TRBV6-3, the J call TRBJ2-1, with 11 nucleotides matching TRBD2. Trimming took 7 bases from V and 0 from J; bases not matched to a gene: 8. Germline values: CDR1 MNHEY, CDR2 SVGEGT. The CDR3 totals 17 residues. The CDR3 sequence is CASIGTSGYSSYNEQFF. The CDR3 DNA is TGTGCCAGCATCGGGACTAGCGGCTATAGCTCCTACAATGAGCAGTTCTTC.